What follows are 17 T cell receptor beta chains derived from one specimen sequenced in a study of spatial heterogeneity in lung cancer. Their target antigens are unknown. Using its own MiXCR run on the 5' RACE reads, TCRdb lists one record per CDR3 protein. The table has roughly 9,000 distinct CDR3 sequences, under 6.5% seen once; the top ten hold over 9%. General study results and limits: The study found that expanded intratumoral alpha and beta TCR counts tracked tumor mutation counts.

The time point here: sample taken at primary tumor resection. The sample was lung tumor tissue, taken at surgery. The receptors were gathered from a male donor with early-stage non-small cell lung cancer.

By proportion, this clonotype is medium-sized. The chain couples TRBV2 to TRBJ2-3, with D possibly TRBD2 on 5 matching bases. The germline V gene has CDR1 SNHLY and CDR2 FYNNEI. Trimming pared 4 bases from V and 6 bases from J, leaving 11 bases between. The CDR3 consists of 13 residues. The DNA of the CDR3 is TGTGCCAGCAGTGTACGCGGGTTTGATACGCAGTATTTT. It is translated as CASSVRGFDTQYF.

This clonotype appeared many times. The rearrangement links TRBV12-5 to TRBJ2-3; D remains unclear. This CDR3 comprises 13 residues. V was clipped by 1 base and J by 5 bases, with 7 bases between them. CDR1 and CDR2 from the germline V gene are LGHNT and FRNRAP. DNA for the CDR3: TGTGCTAGTGGTTTGGGAGGCGGAGATACGCAGTATTTT. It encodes CASGLGGGDTQYF.

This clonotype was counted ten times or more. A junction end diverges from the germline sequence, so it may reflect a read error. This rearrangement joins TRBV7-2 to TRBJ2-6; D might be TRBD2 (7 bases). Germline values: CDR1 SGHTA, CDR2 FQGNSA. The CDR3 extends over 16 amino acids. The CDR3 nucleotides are TGTGCCAGCAGCTTAGCGCTAGGGAGGGGGGCCAACGCCCTGACTTTC. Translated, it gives CASSLALGRGANALTF.

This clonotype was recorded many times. The CDR3: CASSQDRGLYYGYTF. As DNA, the CDR3 is TGCGCCAGCAGCCAAGATAGGGGACTGTACTATGGCTACACCTTC. The rearrangement joins TRBV4-1 to TRBJ1-2; D might be TRBD1 (5 bases). The CDR3 consists of 15 residues. Germline V gene sequence: CDR1 MGHRA, CDR2 YSYEKL. Trimming left V 0 bases short and J 3 bases short, with 11 bases between.

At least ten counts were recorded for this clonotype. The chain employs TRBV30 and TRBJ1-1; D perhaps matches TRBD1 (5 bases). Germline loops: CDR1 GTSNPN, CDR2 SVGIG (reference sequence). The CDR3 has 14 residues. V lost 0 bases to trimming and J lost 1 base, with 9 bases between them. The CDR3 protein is CAWSVQGGNTEAFF. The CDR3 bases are TGTGCCTGGAGTGTCCAGGGAGGGAACACTGAAGCTTTCTTT.

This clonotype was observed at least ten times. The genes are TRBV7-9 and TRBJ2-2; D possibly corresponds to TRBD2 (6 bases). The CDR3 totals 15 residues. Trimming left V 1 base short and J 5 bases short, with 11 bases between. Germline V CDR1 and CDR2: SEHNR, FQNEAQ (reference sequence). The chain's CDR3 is CASSLVAGLTGELFF. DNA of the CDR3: TGTGCCAGCAGCTTAGTTGCGGGGCTAACCGGGGAGCTGTTTTTT.

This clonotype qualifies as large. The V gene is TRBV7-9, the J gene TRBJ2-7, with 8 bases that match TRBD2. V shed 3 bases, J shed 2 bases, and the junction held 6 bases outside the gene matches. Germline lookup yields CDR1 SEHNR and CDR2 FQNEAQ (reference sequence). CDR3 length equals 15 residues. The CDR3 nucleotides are TGTGCCAGCAGCTTTTCCGAGCGGGAGCCCTACGAGCAGTACTTC. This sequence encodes CASSFSEREPYEQYF.

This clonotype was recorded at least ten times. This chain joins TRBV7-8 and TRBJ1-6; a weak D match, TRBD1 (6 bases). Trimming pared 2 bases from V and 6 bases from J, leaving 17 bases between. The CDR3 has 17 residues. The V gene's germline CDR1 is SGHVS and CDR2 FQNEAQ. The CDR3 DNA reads TGTGCCAGCAGCTTAACACCGGGACACAGGAGTAATTCACCCCTCCACTTT. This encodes CASSLTPGHRSNSPLHF.

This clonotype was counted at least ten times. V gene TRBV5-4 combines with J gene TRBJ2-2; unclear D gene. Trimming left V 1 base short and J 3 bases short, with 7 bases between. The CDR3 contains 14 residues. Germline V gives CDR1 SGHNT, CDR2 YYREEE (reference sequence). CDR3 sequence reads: CASSLWGYTGELFF. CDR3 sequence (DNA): TGTGCCAGCAGCTTGTGGGGTTACACCGGGGAGCTGTTTTTT.

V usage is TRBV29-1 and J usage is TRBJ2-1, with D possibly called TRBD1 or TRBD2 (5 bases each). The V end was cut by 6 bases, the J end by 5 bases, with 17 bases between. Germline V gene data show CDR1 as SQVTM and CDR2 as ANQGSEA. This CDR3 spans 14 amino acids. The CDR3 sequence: CSVNFGTGHNEQFF. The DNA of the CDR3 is TGCAGCGTCAACTTCGGGACGGGTCACAATGAGCAGTTCTTC.

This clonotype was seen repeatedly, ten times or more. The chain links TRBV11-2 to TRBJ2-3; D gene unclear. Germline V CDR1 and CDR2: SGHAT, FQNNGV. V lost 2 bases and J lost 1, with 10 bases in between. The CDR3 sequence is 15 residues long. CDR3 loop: CASSLRSARTDTQYF. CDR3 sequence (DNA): TGTGCCAGCAGCTTACGGTCGGCCCGCACAGATACGCAGTATTTT.

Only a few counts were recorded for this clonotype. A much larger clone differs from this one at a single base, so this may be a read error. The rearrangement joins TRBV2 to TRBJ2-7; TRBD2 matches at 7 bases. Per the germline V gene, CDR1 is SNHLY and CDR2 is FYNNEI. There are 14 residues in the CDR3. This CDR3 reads CAGSPGTTSYEQYF. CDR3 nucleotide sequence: TGTGCCGGCAGTCCCGGGACTACCTCCTACGAGCAGTACTTC.

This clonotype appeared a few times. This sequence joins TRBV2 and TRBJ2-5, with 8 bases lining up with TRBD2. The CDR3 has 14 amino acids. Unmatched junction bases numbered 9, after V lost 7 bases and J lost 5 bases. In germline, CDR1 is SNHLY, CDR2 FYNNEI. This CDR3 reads CASNWRGAGETQYF. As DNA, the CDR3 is TGTGCCAGCAATTGGCGGGGGGCTGGGGAGACCCAGTACTTC.

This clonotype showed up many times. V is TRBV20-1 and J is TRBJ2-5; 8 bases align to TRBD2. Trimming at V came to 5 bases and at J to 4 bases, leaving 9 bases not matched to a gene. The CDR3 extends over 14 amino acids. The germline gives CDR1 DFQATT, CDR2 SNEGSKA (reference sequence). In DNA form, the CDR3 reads TGCAGTGCTTCAAGCTTGCGGGGGGCAGAGACCCAGTACTTC. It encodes CSASSLRGAETQYF.

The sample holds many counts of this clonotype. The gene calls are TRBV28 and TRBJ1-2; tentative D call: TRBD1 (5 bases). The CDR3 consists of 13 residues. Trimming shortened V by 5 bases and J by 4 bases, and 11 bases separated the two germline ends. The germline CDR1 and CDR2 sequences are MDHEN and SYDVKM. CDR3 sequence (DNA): TGTGCCAGCAGTACCGGGACCTTCTATGGCTACACCTTC. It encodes CASSTGTFYGYTF.

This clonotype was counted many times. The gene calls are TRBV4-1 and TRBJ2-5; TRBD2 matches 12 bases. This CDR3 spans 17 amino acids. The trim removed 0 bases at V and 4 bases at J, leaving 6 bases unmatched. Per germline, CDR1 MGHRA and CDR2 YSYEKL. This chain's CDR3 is CASSQELAGGPRETQYF. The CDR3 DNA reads TGCGCCAGCAGCCAAGAGCTAGCGGGAGGGCCAAGAGAGACCCAGTACTTC.

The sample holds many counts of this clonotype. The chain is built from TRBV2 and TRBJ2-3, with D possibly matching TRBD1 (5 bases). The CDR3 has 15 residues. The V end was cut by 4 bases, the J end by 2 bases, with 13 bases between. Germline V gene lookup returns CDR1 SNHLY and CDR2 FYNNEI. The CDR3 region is CASSGYSGATDTQYF. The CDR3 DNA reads TGTGCCAGCAGTGGCTACAGTGGGGCCACAGATACGCAGTATTTT.